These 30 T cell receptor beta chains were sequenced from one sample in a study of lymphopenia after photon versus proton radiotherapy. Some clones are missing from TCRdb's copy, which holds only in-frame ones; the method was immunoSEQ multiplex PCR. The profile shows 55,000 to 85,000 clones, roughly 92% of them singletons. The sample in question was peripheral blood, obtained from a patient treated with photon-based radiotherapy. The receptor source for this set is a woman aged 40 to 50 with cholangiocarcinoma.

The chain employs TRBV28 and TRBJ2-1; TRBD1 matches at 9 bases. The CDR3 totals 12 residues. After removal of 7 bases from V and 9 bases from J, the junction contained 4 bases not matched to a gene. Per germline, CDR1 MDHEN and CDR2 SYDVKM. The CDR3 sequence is CASNSTGGEQFF. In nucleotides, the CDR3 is TGTGCCAGCAATTCGACAGGGGGTGAGCAGTTCTTC.

CDR3 residues: CASSQAGFGGRNYGYTF. The CDR3 coding sequence is TGTGCCAGCAGCCAAGCAGGCTTTGGGGGGCGCAACTATGGCTACACCTTC. The chain is built from TRBV13 and TRBJ1-2; possible D gene TRBD1, 6 bases. V lost 5 bases and J 2 bases, leaving 21 bases between the germline ends. CDR1 is PRHDT and CDR2 is FYEKMQ in the germline V gene (reference sequence). The CDR3 length is 17 residues. Combining the CDR3 with reference TRBV13 and TRBJ1-2 gives the whole variable domain AAGVIQSPRHLIKEKRETATLKCYPIPRHDTVYWYQQGPGQDPQFLISFYEKMQSDKGSIPDRFSAQQFSDYHSELNMSSLELGDSALYFCASSQAGFGGRNYGYTFGSGTRLTVV.

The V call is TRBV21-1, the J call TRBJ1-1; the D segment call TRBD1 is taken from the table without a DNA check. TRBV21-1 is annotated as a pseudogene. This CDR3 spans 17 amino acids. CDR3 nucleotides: TGTGCCAGCAACAGAAAACAGGGGGAGGTAATGAACACTGAAGCTTTCTTT. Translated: CASNRKQGEVMNTEAFF.

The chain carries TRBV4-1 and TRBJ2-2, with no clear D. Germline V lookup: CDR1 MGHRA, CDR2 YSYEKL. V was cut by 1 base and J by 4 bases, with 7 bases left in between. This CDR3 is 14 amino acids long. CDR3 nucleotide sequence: TGCGCCAGCAGCCAAGGGGATTCCACCGGGGAGCTGTTTTTT. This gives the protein CASSQGDSTGELFF.

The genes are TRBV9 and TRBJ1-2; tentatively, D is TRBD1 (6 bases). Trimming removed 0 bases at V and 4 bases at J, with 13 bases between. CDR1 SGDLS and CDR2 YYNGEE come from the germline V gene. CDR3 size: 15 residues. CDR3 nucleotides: TGTGCCAGCAGCGTAGAAAGGGGGGACTTCTATGGCTACACCTTC. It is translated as CASSVERGDFYGYTF.

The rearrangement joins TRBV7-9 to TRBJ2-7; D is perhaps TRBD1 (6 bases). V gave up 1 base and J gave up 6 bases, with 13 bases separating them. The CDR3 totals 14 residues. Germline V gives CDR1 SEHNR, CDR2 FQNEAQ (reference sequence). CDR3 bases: TGTGCCAGCAGCTTAGGGCCAGGGGATGCCGAGCAGTACTTC. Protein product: CASSLGPGDAEQYF.

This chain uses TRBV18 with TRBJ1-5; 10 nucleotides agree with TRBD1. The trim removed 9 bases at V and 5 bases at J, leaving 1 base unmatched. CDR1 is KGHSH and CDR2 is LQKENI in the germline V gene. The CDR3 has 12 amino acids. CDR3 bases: TGTGCCAGTGGGACAGGGGATCAGCCCCAGCATTTT. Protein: CASGTGDQPQHF. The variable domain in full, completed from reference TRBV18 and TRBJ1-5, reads NAGVMQNPRHLVRRRGQEARLRCSPMKGHSHVYWYRQLPEEGLKFMVYLQKENIIDESGMPKERFSAEFPKEGPSILRIQQVVRGDSAAYFCASGTGDQPQHFGDGTRLSIL.

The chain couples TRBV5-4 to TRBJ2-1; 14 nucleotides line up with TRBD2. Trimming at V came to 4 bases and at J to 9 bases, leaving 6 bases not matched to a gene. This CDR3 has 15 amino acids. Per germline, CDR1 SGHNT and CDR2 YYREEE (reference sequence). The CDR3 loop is CASSPRTSGGTEQFF. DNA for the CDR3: TGTGCCAGCAGCCCACGGACTAGCGGGGGGACTGAGCAGTTCTTC.

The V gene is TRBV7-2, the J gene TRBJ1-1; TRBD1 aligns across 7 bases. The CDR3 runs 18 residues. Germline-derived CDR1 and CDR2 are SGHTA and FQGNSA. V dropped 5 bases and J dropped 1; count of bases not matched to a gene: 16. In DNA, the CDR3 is TGTGCCAGCAGCCCATTTGGAGGGGGCAGTAGTTGGAACACTGAAGCTTTCTTT. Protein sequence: CASSPFGGGSSWNTEAFF.

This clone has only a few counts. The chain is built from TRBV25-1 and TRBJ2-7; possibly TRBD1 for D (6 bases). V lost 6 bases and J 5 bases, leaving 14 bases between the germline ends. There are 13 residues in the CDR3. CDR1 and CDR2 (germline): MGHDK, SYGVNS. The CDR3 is CASSPRGFDEQYF. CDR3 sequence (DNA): TGTGCCAGCAGCCCCAGGGGATTCGACGAGCAGTACTTC.

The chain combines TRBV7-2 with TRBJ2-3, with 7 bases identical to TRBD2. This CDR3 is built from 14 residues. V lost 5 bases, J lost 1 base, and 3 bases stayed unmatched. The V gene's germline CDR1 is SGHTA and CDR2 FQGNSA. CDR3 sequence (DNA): TGTGCCAGCAGCGCCACTAGCGGCACAGATACGCAGTATTTT. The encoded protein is CASSATSGTDTQYF.

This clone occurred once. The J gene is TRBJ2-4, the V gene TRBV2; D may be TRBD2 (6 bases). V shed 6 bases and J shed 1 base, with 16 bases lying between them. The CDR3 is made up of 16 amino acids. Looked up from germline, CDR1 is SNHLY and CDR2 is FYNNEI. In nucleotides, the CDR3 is TGTGCCAGCAGAGAGACTCTAGGAGGGGCCAAAAACATTCAGTACTTC. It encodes CASRETLGGAKNIQYF.

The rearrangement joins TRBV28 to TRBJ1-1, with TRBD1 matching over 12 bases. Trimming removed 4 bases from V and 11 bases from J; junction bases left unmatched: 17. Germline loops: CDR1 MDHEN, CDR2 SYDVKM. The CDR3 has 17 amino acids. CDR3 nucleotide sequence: TGTGCCAGCAGTTCACCTTTCCGGGACAGGGGGCAGGGGAGTGCTTTCTTT. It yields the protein CASSSPFRDRGQGSAFF.

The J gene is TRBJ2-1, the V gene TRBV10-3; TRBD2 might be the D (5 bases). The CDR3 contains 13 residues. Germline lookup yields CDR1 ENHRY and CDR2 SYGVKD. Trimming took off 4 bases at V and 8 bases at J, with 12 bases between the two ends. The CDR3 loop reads CAISGGLADEQFF. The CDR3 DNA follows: TGTGCCATCAGTGGAGGACTGGCGGATGAGCAGTTCTTC.

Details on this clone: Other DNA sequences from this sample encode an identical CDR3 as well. The DNA for the CDR3 is TGTGCCAGCACCCTGGGTCGGGGAGGGTCACCCCTCCACTTT. It yields the protein CASTLGRGGSPLHF. The chain employs TRBV6-5 and TRBJ1-6, with D unclear. V was clipped by 7 bases and J by 10 bases, with 17 bases between them. The CDR3 spans 14 residues. Per germline, CDR1 MNHEY and CDR2 SVGAGI.

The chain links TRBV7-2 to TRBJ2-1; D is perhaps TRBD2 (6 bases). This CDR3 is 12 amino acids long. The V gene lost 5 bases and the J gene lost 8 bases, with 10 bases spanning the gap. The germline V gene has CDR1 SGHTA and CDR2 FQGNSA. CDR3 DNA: TGTGCCAGCAGCCCTCGGAGGGATGAGCAGTTCTTC. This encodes CASSPRRDEQFF.

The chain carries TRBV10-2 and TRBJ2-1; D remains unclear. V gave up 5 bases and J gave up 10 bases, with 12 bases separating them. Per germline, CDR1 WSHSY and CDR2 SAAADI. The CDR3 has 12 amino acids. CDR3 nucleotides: TGCGCCAGCAGTTTGACCCCCGGGGAGCAGTTCTTC. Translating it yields CASSLTPGEQFF.

CDR3 region: CASIQGPGQANTGELFF. The CDR3 region has the DNA TGTGCCAGCATCCAGGGTCCAGGACAAGCTAACACCGGGGAGCTGTTTTTT. The gene calls are TRBV7-9 and TRBJ2-2; tentatively, D is TRBD1 (5 bases). Trimming pared 7 bases from V and 2 bases from J, leaving 20 bases between. Per germline, CDR1 SEHNR and CDR2 FQNEAQ (reference sequence). This CDR3 is 17 amino acids long.

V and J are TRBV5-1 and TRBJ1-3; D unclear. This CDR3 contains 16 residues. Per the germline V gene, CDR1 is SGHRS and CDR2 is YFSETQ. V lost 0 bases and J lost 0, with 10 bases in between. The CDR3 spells CASSLGTDHSGNTIYF. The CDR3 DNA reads TGCGCCAGCAGCTTGGGTACGGACCACTCTGGAAACACCATATATTTT.

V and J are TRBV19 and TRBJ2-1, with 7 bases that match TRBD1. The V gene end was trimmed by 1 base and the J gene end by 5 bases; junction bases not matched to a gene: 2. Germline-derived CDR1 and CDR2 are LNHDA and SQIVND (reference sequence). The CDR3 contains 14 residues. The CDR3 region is CASSIGTGDNEQFF. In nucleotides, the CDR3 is TGTGCCAGTAGTATAGGGACAGGAGACAATGAGCAGTTCTTC. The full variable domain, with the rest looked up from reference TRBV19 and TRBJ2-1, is DGGITQSPKYLFRKEGQNVTLSCEQNLNHDAMYWYRQDPGQGLRLIYYSQIVNDFQKGDIAEGYSVSREKKESFPLTVTSAQKNPTAFYLCASSIGTGDNEQFFGPGTRLTVL.

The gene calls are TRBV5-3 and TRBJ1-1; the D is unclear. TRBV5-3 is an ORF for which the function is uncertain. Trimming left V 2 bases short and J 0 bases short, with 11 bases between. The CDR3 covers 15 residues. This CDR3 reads CARSLPSGLNTEAFF. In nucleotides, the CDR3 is TGTGCCAGAAGCTTACCGAGCGGACTGAACACTGAAGCTTTCTTT.

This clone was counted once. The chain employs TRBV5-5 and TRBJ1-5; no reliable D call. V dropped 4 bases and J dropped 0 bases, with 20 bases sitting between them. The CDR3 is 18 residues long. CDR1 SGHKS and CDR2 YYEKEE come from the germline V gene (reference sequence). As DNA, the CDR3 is TGTGCCAGCAGCAGCAGCGCACCGGACTCTTATAGCAATCAGCCCCAGCATTTT. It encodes CASSSSAPDSYSNQPQHF.

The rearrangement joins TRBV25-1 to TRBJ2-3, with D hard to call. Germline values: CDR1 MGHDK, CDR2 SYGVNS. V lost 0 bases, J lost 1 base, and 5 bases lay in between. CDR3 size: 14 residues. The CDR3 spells CASSEYRGTDTQYF. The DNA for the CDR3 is TGTGCCAGCAGTGAATATAGGGGCACAGATACGCAGTATTTT.

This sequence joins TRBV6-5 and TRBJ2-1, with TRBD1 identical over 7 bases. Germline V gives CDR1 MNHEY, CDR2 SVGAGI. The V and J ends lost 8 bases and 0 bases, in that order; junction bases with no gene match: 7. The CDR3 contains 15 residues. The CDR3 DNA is TGTGCCAGCCGTCATGGGGACAGCTCCTACAATGAGCAGTTCTTC. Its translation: CASRHGDSSYNEQFF.

CDR3 DNA sequence: TGTGCCAGCAGCTTCTGGACGGAAATCCAGGGGAACACTGAAGCTTTCTTT. Amino acid sequence: CASSFWTEIQGNTEAFF. This chain uses TRBV7-9 with TRBJ1-1, with D maybe TRBD1 (5 bases). Germline V gene data show CDR1 as SEHNR and CDR2 as FQNEAQ (reference sequence). The CDR3 runs 17 residues. V was pared by 3 bases and J by 1 base, with 18 bases between.

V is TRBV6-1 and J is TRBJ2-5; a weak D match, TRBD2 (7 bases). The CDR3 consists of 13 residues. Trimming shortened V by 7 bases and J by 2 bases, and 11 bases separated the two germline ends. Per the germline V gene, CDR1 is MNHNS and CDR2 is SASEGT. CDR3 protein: CASTRGQQETQYF. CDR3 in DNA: TGTGCCAGCACGCGGGGGCAGCAAGAGACCCAGTACTTC.

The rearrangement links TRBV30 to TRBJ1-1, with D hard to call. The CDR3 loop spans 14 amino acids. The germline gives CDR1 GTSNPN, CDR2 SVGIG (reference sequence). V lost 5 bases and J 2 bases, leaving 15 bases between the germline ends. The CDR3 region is CAWGRAPDNTEAFF. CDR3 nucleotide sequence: TGTGCCTGGGGACGGGCCCCCGATAACACTGAAGCTTTCTTT.

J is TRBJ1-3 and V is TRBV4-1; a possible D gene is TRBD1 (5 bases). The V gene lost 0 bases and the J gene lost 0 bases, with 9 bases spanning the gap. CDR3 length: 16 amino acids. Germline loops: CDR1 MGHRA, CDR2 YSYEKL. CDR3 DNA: TGCGCCAGCAGCCAAGAATGGGGCGTCTCTGGAAACACCATATATTTT. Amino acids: CASSQEWGVSGNTIYF.

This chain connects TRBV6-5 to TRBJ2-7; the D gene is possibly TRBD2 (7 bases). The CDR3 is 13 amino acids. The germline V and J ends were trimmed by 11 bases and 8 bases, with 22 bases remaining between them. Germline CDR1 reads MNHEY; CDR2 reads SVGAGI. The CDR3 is CAAGAVGGQKQYF. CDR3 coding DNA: TGTGCCGCCGGAGCCGTCGGGGGGCAAAAGCAGTACTTC.

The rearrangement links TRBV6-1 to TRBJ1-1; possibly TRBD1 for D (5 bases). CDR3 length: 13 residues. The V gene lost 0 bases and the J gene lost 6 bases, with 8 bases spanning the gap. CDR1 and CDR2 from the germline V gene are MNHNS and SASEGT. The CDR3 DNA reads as TGTGCCAGCAGTGAAGCTCGAGGGGCTGAAGCTTTCTTT. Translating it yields CASSEARGAEAFF.